These T cell receptor beta chains were read from a single sample in a study of vaccination and CD4 T cells after COVID-19. One entry per CDR3 protein results from TCRdb running MiXCR on the PCR reads. Of roughly 16,000 distinct CDR3 sequences in the sample, approximately 26% are singletons; the top ten hold approximately 23%. Antigens of these TCRs are unknown. The sequencing sample was made of cultured CD4+ T cells from blood. The receptors here all came from a human donor with COVID-19. Each CDR3 is given with its conserved first and last residue. D genes are given only for firm matches. Some rows mark clone size as missing; the rest say once, few, many or name a class of expanded clone.

cdr3_nt	cdr3_aa	v_call	d_call	clone_size	cdr3_length	j_call
TGTGCCAGCAGCCCGGACACCGGGGAGCTGTTTTTT	CASSPDTGELFF	TRBV6-1	.	.	12	TRBJ2-2
TGTGCCAGTAGTATTGAAGGGGGCTACGAGCAGTACTTC	CASSIEGGYEQYF	TRBV19	.	few	13	TRBJ2-7
TGTGCCAGCAGTAGGGACAGCTACAATGAGCAGTTCTTC	CASSRDSYNEQFF	TRBV6-1	TRBD1	few	13	TRBJ2-1
TGCAGTGCTAGACCGACAGGGGAACCCTATGGCTACACCTTC	CSARPTGEPYGYTF	TRBV20-1	TRBD1	few	14	TRBJ1-2
TGTGCCAGCAGCTTAGGTCCAGGACGCTCTGGGGCCAACGTCCTGACTTTC	CASSLGPGRSGANVLTF	TRBV7-2	.	.	17	TRBJ2-6
TGTGCCAGCAGTCGTAGGACTAGCGGGGGGCAAGAGACCCAGTACTTC	CASSRRTSGGQETQYF	TRBV9	TRBD2	.	16	TRBJ2-5
TGTGCCAGCAGCCGCGGGCCAGGCTACACCTTC	CASSRGPGYTF	TRBV5-6	.	.	11	TRBJ1-2
TGTGCCTGGAGTGTTCAGGGTATCCACGAGCAGTACTTC	CAWSVQGIHEQYF	TRBV30	.	.	13	TRBJ2-7
TGTGCCAGCAGTTTAACCGACACAGGGGGTAAGGGTGAAGCTTTCTTT	CASSLTDTGGKGEAFF	TRBV28	TRBD1	.	16	TRBJ1-1
TGTGCCAGCAGTTCTCTTAGGCCGCCTGAGACCCAGTACTTC	CASSSLRPPETQYF	TRBV6-5	.	few	14	TRBJ2-5
TGTGCCAGCAGCACCACACAGGGAGTAAAGACCCAGTACTTC	CASSTTQGVKTQYF	TRBV11-3	.	.	14	TRBJ2-5
TGCAGTGCTAGAGATGTAAAGGTAGCTTTT	CSARDVKVAF	TRBV20-1	.	medium-sized	10	TRBJ1-1
TGTGCCAGCAGCGGGGGTTCCTATAATTCACCCCTCCACTTT	CASSGGSYNSPLHF	TRBV9	.	few	14	TRBJ1-6
TGTGCCATCCGGGGGGGGATAATTAGCTCTGGAAACACCATATATTTT	CAIRGGIISSGNTIYF	TRBV10-3	.	.	16	TRBJ1-3
TGTGCCAGCAGCTTAGCGCTGGACCGAGGGTATGAAAAACTGTTTTTT	CASSLALDRGYEKLFF	TRBV7-6	.	.	16	TRBJ1-4
TGTGCCAGCAGCCCCGGAACTAGCGGGTACCAAGAGACCCAGTACTTC	CASSPGTSGYQETQYF	TRBV5-4	TRBD2	few	16	TRBJ2-5
TGTGCCAGCAGTGAAATGAGGGGATCACCCCTCCACTTT	CASSEMRGSPLHF	TRBV6-1	.	.	13	TRBJ1-6
TGCGCCAGCAGATACCTCGACGCGGGGATCCAAGAGACCCAGTACTTC	CASRYLDAGIQETQYF	TRBV23-1	.	few	16	TRBJ2-5
TGCAGTGCTAGGGGCCTTGGGACAGCCGAGCAGTACTTC	CSARGLGTAEQYF	TRBV20-1	TRBD1	.	13	TRBJ2-7
TGTGCCAGCAGTTCCTACTTTGGGGGGCCGGAGACCCAGTACTTC	CASSSYFGGPETQYF	TRBV6-5	.	.	15	TRBJ2-5
TGTGCCAGCAGCCGGGACAGGGCCATTAGCACAGATACGCAGTATTTT	CASSRDRAISTDTQYF	TRBV6-1	TRBD1	few	16	TRBJ2-3
TGTGCCAGCAGAATAGCGGGAGTACGAGAGACCCAGTACTTC	CASRIAGVRETQYF	TRBV12-3/TRBV12-4	TRBD2	.	14	TRBJ2-5
TGTGCCAGCAGCTTGGGGGTTGATGGCTACACCTTC	CASSLGVDGYTF	TRBV7-9	.	.	12	TRBJ1-2
TGTGCCAGCAGTGAAGACAGGTCCCCCCGCACAGATACGCAGTATTTT	CASSEDRSPRTDTQYF	TRBV6-4	.	.	16	TRBJ2-3
TGTGCCAGCAGTTCAACTTACGAGCAGTACTTC	CASSSTYEQYF	TRBV11-3	.	.	11	TRBJ2-7
TGTGCCAGCAGCTTGGGACAGAACTCTGGAAACACCATATATTTT	CASSLGQNSGNTIYF	TRBV7-2	TRBD1	.	15	TRBJ1-3
TGCAGTGCTAGAGATGCCCAGCGGGGACCTCCAGGGAATGAGCAGTTCTTC	CSARDAQRGPPGNEQFF	TRBV20-1	TRBD2	.	17	TRBJ2-1
TGTGCCAGCAGTGAAACTGGACTCAGAGCTAACTATGGCTACACCTTC	CASSETGLRANYGYTF	TRBV6-1	.	few	16	TRBJ1-2
TGTGCCAGTAGTCAGAAGCACCGGACTAGCGAGTTCTACGAGCAGTACTTC	CASSQKHRTSEFYEQYF	TRBV19	TRBD2	few	17	TRBJ2-7
TGTGCCAGTAGTATGGGCCTAAGAGGGAGCTCCTACAATGAGCAGTTCTTC	CASSMGLRGSSYNEQFF	TRBV19	.	.	17	TRBJ2-1
TGTGCCAGCAGTGGCTTCGGGACAGGGGCCTCCTACGAGCAGTACTTC	CASSGFGTGASYEQYF	TRBV6-1	TRBD1	.	16	TRBJ2-7
TGTGCCAGCAGCTTGGCGGAGGGCTACGAGCAGTACTTC	CASSLAEGYEQYF	TRBV5-6	.	.	13	TRBJ2-7
TGCAGTGCTAGTATTGGGACTAGGGGAGAGCAGTACTTC	CSASIGTRGEQYF	TRBV20-1	TRBD2	few	13	TRBJ2-7
TGTGCCAGCAGTACCGGGACAGGGGGCCCTGAAGCTTTCTTT	CASSTGTGGPEAFF	TRBV2	TRBD1	.	14	TRBJ1-1
TGTGCCACCAGTGATTCTGACAGCGAAAAACTGTTTTTT	CATSDSDSEKLFF	TRBV24-1	.	few	13	TRBJ1-4
TGTGCCAGCAGCTTACCTCACACTGAAGCTTTCTTT	CASSLPHTEAFF	TRBV7-9	.	.	12	TRBJ1-1
TGTGCCAGCAGCCAAGATCACGGGGCCAATGAGCAGTTCTTC	CASSQDHGANEQFF	TRBV14	.	.	14	TRBJ2-1
TGTGCCAGCAGCCCCACATTCGGGGCCGTCACAGATACGCAGTATTTT	CASSPTFGAVTDTQYF	TRBV9	.	.	16	TRBJ2-3
TGTGCCAGCAGCGGGGGGGGCCCGAATCAGCCCCAGCATTTT	CASSGGGPNQPQHF	TRBV12-3/TRBV12-4	.	.	14	TRBJ1-5
TGCAGTGCTAACAATAGGGGGCCCAAAAACATTCAGTACTTC	CSANNRGPKNIQYF	TRBV20-1	TRBD1	.	14	TRBJ2-4
TGTGCCAGCAGTCCCGACGGGTCGCCATATAGCAATCAGCCCCAGCATTTT	CASSPDGSPYSNQPQHF	TRBV6-1	.	medium-sized	17	TRBJ1-5
TGCGCCAGCAGCAACTCTCTGATCGGGGCGGGGGGACCACTGACGAACACCGGGGAGCTGTTTTTT	CASSNSLIGAGGPLTNTGELFF	TRBV4-1	TRBD2	.	22	TRBJ2-2
TGCGCCAGCAGCCAATGGGGGGCAGGAGAGACCCAGTACTTC	CASSQWGAGETQYF	TRBV4-3	.	few	14	TRBJ2-5
TGCAGTGCACGAGCTGCTAGCGGGGGAAGCCCTGGGGCCAACGTCCTGACTTTC	CSARAASGGSPGANVLTF	TRBV20-1	TRBD2	.	18	TRBJ2-6
TGTGCCAGCAGTGAAGCCTCAGGGGGCGTCTATGGCTACACCTTC	CASSEASGGVYGYTF	TRBV2	TRBD1	few	15	TRBJ1-2
TGTGCCAGCAGTTTAGGCAGGGCCCAAGTGTCACCCCTCCACTTT	CASSLGRAQVSPLHF	TRBV12-3/TRBV12-4	.	few	15	TRBJ1-6
TGCAGTGCGAGTTTAGGAGAGACCCAGTACTTC	CSASLGETQYF	TRBV20-1	.	few	11	TRBJ2-5
TGTGCCAGCAGTTCCCGAGGGACAGGGCTCACAGATACGCAGTATTTT	CASSSRGTGLTDTQYF	TRBV6-2/TRBV6-3	TRBD1	few	16	TRBJ2-3
TGTGCCAGCAGTTTAGCACAGCCTGGAAACACCATATATTTT	CASSLAQPGNTIYF	TRBV12-3/TRBV12-4	.	.	14	TRBJ1-3
TGTGCCAGCAGCCCACCGGGGACAGCCTCCTACGAGCAGTACTTC	CASSPPGTASYEQYF	TRBV12-3/TRBV12-4	TRBD1	.	15	TRBJ2-7
TGTGCCAGCAGTTTGGACAGGAATGGAAAACTGTTTTTT	CASSLDRNGKLFF	TRBV5-5	TRBD1	.	13	TRBJ1-4
TGCAGTGCTAGTACTAGCGGGGGGGGGATCGGGCCAGATACGCAGTATTTT	CSASTSGGGIGPDTQYF	TRBV20-1	TRBD2	few	17	TRBJ2-3
TGTGCCAGCAGCCTACTAGCGGGGGGGCGTACCGGGGAGCTGTTTTTT	CASSLLAGGRTGELFF	TRBV7-2	TRBD2	few	16	TRBJ2-2
TGCAGTGCTAGAGATGCCAGCCCCTCTGGAAACACCATATATTTT	CSARDASPSGNTIYF	TRBV20-1	.	few	15	TRBJ1-3
TGCGCCAGCAGCCAAGATCGGCCCTCTGGGGCCAACGTCCTGACTTTC	CASSQDRPSGANVLTF	TRBV4-3	.	.	16	TRBJ2-6